Below are 4 T cell receptor beta chains sequenced from a single sample in a study of beta chain features in type 1 diabetes. Findings and limits, study-wide: Shorter TCRB CDR3s, moderately but significantly so, marked every one of the four CD4+ subsets in Type 1 diabetes patients.

Their antigen targets remain unknown. The investigators reverse transcribed all of the isolated RNA, so they sequenced expressed TCRB transcripts. TCRdb's copy holds only in-frame clones and misses some; the assay was immunoSEQ multiplex PCR. The sample comprises 500,000 to 850,000 clones, about 14% of which are singletons, and approximately 0.039% rests with the top ten. The sample consisted of naive CD4+ T cells from blood. All receptors derive from a man in his late teens or twenties with type 1 diabetes.

The chain employs TRBV30 and TRBJ2-1; 11 bases align to TRBD2. With V trimmed by 0 bases and J by 9 bases, 7 bases remained unmatched. The CDR3 contains 15 residues. The germline gives CDR1 GTSNPN, CDR2 SVGIG (reference sequence). The CDR3: CAWSVLAGGPGEQFF. For the CDR3, the DNA is TGTGCCTGGAGTGTGTTAGCGGGGGGGCCAGGTGAGCAGTTCTTC.

This clone was detected only a few times. The chain is built from TRBV29-1 and TRBJ2-1; 8 bases are shared with TRBD2. Germline values: CDR1 SQVTM, CDR2 ANQGSEA. V lost 7 bases, J lost 5 bases, and 7 bases stayed unmatched. The CDR3 has 13 residues. In DNA form, the CDR3 reads TGCAGCGGAGACAGGCGGGGGGACAATGAGCAGTTCTTC. Protein product: CSGDRRGDNEQFF.

This clone occurred a few times. The rearrangement links TRBV30 to TRBJ1-5; no clear D. This CDR3 spans 13 amino acids. Germline V CDR1 and CDR2: GTSNPN, SVGIG (reference sequence). With 4 bases removed from V and 2 bases from J, the gap between germline ends came to 9 bases. CDR3 in amino acids: CAWNQLGNQPQHF. CDR3 DNA sequence: TGTGCCTGGAATCAGCTTGGCAATCAGCCCCAGCATTTT.

For this clone: Other DNA sequences in this sample translate to the same CDR3. V and J are TRBV2 and TRBJ2-6, with D hard to call. Trimming took off 0 bases at V and 4 bases at J, with 4 bases between the two ends. Germline CDR1 SNHLY, CDR2 FYNNEI. This CDR3 region has 14 residues. The DNA of the CDR3 is TGTGCCAGCAGTGAAGCGGCCGGGGCCAACGTCCTGACTTTC. This gives the protein CASSEAAGANVLTF.